The next 24 T cell receptor beta chains were all read from a single sample in a study of CD8 T cells in ankylosing spondylitis. TCRdb itself ran the 5' RACE reads through MiXCR, one entry per CDR3 protein. The sample carries about 89,000 distinct CDR3 sequences, roughly 30% recorded once. Sequenced material: blood, either unsorted or a sorted T cell fraction (not recorded which). These receptors were obtained from a male donor with ankylosing spondylitis or in good health (not recorded which).

This clonotype was recorded at least ten times. The rearrangement joins TRBV5-1 to TRBJ1-4; D gene ambiguous. The CDR3 loop spans 16 amino acids. V was shortened by 0 bases and J by 7 bases, with 16 bases between the two germline ends. Germline V gene lookup returns CDR1 SGHRS and CDR2 YFSETQ. The CDR3 DNA reads as TGCGCCAGCAGCTTGGAAGCGTCCGGGTGGGGTGAAAAACTGTTTTTT. Its protein is CASSLEASGWGEKLFF.

This clonotype was observed many times. The chain joins TRBV20-1 to TRBJ2-3, with 7 bases lining up with TRBD2. The CDR3 loop spans 14 amino acids. Germline V gives CDR1 DFQATT, CDR2 SNEGSKA (reference sequence). The V gene end was trimmed by 3 bases and the J gene end by 0 bases; junction bases not matched to a gene: 3. The CDR3 sequence: CSARLRGSTDTQYF. The CDR3 region has the DNA TGCAGTGCTAGGTTGCGGGGGAGCACAGATACGCAGTATTTT.

The chain recombines TRBV7-9 with TRBJ1-1; D is possibly TRBD1 (5 bases). This CDR3 is built from 14 residues. Trimming removed 3 bases at V and 2 bases at J, with 10 bases between. CDR1 is SEHNR and CDR2 is FQNEAQ in the germline V gene (reference sequence). Here the CDR3 reads CASSFTGVNTEAFF. DNA of the CDR3: TGTGCCAGCAGCTTTACAGGCGTTAACACTGAAGCTTTCTTT. Drawing the rest from reference TRBV7-9 and TRBJ1-1, the complete variable domain is DTGVSQNPRHKITKRGQNVTFRCDPISEHNRLYWYRQTLGQGPEFLTYFQNEAQLEKSRLLSDRFSAERPKGSFSTLEIQRTEQGDSAMYLCASSFTGVNTEAFFGQGTRLTVV.

The rearrangement links TRBV5-5 to TRBJ2-1, with 8 bases fitting TRBD2. V trimming: 2 bases; J trimming: 4 bases; junction bases outside the gene matches: 14. This CDR3 comprises 18 residues. The germline V gene encodes CDR1 SGHKS and CDR2 YYEKEE (reference sequence). CDR3 DNA: TGTGCCAGCAGCTTACTAGCGGCCGCTACGGGGGGATACAATGAGCAGTTCTTC. Translation: CASSLLAAATGGYNEQFF. Filled out from reference TRBV5-5 and TRBJ2-1, the complete variable domain reads DAGVTQSPTHLIKTRGQQVTLRCSPISGHKSVSWYQQVLGQGPQFIFQYYEKEERGRGNFPDRFSARQFPNYSSELNVNALLLGDSALYLCASSLLAAATGGYNEQFFGPGTRLTVL.

A few counts support this clonotype. This chain links TRBV6-1 with TRBJ1-1; TRBD1 might be the D (6 bases). Germline V gene data show CDR1 as MNHNS and CDR2 as SASEGT. This CDR3 region has 15 residues. Deletions cut 5 bases from V and 4 bases from J, with 17 bases between. CDR3 DNA sequence: TGTGCCAGCAGTAAGAATCCAGGGGTGACCACTGAAGCTTTCTTT. As protein: CASSKNPGVTTEAFF.

The rearrangement uses TRBV18 and TRBJ1-4; 7 bases align to TRBD1. The CDR3 has 16 residues. The V and J ends lost 5 bases and 4 bases, in that order; junction bases with no gene match: 10. The germline V gene encodes CDR1 KGHSH and CDR2 LQKENI. In DNA, the CDR3 is TGTGCCAGCTCATTAAACCCCGGGACAGTTAATGAAAAACTGTTTTTT. Translating it yields CASSLNPGTVNEKLFF. The full variable domain, with the rest looked up from reference TRBV18 and TRBJ1-4, is NAGVMQNPRHLVRRRGQEARLRCSPMKGHSHVYWYRQLPEEGLKFMVYLQKENIIDESGMPKERFSAEFPKEGPSILRIQQVVRGDSAAYFCASSLNPGTVNEKLFFGSGTQLSVL.

This clonotype came up a few times. The V gene is TRBV5-1, the J gene TRBJ2-5, with D hard to call. Germline assignment: CDR1 SGHRS and CDR2 YFSETQ. V was trimmed by 1 base and J by 1 base, leaving 8 bases between them. CDR3 length: 14 residues. CDR3 region: CASSLTTVQETQYF. The CDR3 DNA is TGCGCCAGCAGCTTGACAACTGTCCAAGAGACCCAGTACTTC.

J is TRBJ2-3 and V is TRBV5-1; TRBD2 is a possible D gene (5 bases). V lost 0 bases, J lost 2 bases, and 16 bases lay in between. From germline, CDR1 is SGHRS and CDR2 YFSETQ. The CDR3 totals 17 residues. The CDR3, as DNA: TGCGCCAGCAGCTTGGAGCCACCACTAGTTATCACAGATACGCAGTATTTT. Translation: CASSLEPPLVITDTQYF.

The chain employs TRBV3-1 and TRBJ2-7; 7 nucleotides match TRBD1. The trim removed 6 bases at V and 1 base at J, leaving 3 bases unmatched. The length of the CDR3 is 13 residues. Germline CDR1 reads LGHDT; CDR2 reads YNNKEL (reference sequence). The chain's CDR3 is CASRRQGSYEQYF. The CDR3 DNA reads TGTGCCAGCAGAAGACAGGGTTCCTACGAGCAGTACTTC.

The rearrangement joins TRBV20-1 to TRBJ1-3; tentatively, D is TRBD1 (5 bases). The CDR3 sequence is 14 residues long. V was clipped by 3 bases and J by 6 bases, with 15 bases between them. Germline V gene sequence: CDR1 DFQATT, CDR2 SNEGSKA (reference sequence). The CDR3 is CSARTGLGENTIYF. The CDR3 nucleotides read TGCAGTGCTAGGACTGGATTAGGGGAAAACACCATATATTTT.

This clonotype occurred a few times. This sequence joins TRBV6-6 and TRBJ1-5; D call uncertain. The CDR3 is 13 residues long. V was cut by 2 bases and J by 4 bases, with 6 bases left in between. Germline V lookup: CDR1 MNHNY, CDR2 SVGAGI (reference sequence). For the CDR3, the DNA is TGTGCCAGCAGTTACGGGGAGAATCAGCCCCAGCATTTT. This gives the protein CASSYGENQPQHF.

The rearrangement links TRBV3-1 to TRBJ2-1, with 9 bases aligning to TRBD1. CDR3 length: 20 amino acids. After removal of 3 bases from V and 1 base from J, the junction contained 16 bases not matched to a gene. Per germline, CDR1 LGHDT and CDR2 YNNKEL (reference sequence). Here the CDR3 reads CASSQSLGTGSVGSYNEQFF. The DNA of the CDR3 is TGTGCCAGCAGCCAGTCGCTTGGGACAGGGAGTGTCGGTTCCTACAATGAGCAGTTCTTC.

This clonotype has just a few counts. This chain links TRBV18 with TRBJ2-3; D gene uncertain. CDR1 and CDR2 (germline): KGHSH, LQKENI. Trimming took off 3 bases at V and 0 bases at J, with 7 bases between the two ends. The CDR3 loop spans 14 amino acids. The chain's CDR3 is CASSPADSTDTQYF. DNA for the CDR3: TGTGCCAGCTCACCGGCGGATAGCACAGATACGCAGTATTTT.

The J gene is TRBJ1-1, the V gene TRBV6-1, with TRBD1 identical over 9 bases. Germline V gives CDR1 MNHNS, CDR2 SASEGT. The CDR3 covers 15 residues. J lost 3 bases, V lost 7 bases, and 9 bases had no gene match. The CDR3 reads CASIDRGIRYTEAFF. The CDR3 DNA sequence: TGTGCCAGCATCGACAGGGGGATAAGGTACACTGAAGCTTTCTTT.

V gene TRBV20-1 combines with J gene TRBJ2-1; maybe TRBD2 (5 bases). Deletions cut 6 bases from V and 5 bases from J, with 17 bases between. Germline V gene lookup returns CDR1 DFQATT and CDR2 SNEGSKA (reference sequence). This CDR3 comprises 14 residues. CDR3 residues: CSAATATTNNEQFF. CDR3 bases: TGCAGTGCAGCAACCGCGACTACAAACAATGAGCAGTTCTTC.

This clonotype came up a few times. J is TRBJ1-1 and V is TRBV5-1; D may be TRBD1 (5 bases). The V end lost 0 bases, the J end lost 6 bases, and 9 bases lay between the germline ends. The CDR3 has 13 residues. Germline V gene lookup returns CDR1 SGHRS and CDR2 YFSETQ. The CDR3 loop is CASSLGQGSEAFF. In DNA form, the CDR3 reads TGCGCCAGCAGCTTGGGGCAGGGATCTGAAGCTTTCTTT.

This clonotype was counted between two and nine times. The chain combines TRBV5-6 with TRBJ2-2; unclear D gene. Per the germline V gene, CDR1 is SGHDT and CDR2 is YYEEEE. The CDR3 is 16 amino acids. Trimming took off 3 bases at V and 0 bases at J, with 12 bases between the two ends. The CDR3 nucleotides read TGTGCCAGCAGCTGGCCCCTTGGGCCGAACACCGGGGAGCTGTTTTTT. Its translation is CASSWPLGPNTGELFF.

Many counts were recorded for this clonotype. This chain links TRBV7-9 with TRBJ2-1; 7 bases are a match to TRBD1. Looked up from germline, CDR1 is SEHNR and CDR2 is FQNEAQ (reference sequence). J gave up 5 bases and V 4 bases, and 2 bases lay outside the gene matches. This CDR3 comprises 13 residues. DNA for the CDR3: TGTGCCAGCAGCTCGACAGGGAACAATGAGCAGTTCTTC. Translated, it gives CASSSTGNNEQFF.

This clonotype was recorded a few times. V usage is TRBV12-3 or TRBV12-4 and J usage is TRBJ1-1; D is perhaps TRBD1 (5 bases). V was pared by 7 bases and J by 2 bases, with 17 bases between. This CDR3 has 15 amino acids. Here the CDR3 reads CASTPGWRTNTEAFF. The CDR3 DNA reads TGTGCCAGCACCCCAGGGTGGAGGACCAACACTGAAGCTTTCTTT.

This clonotype was found a few times. V and J are TRBV7-8 and TRBJ2-3, with 11 bases matching TRBD2. Germline CDR1 reads SGHVS; CDR2 reads FQNEAQ. This CDR3 region has 17 residues. The ends lost 2 bases at V and 6 bases at J; junction bases unmatched: 10. CDR3 in DNA: TGTGCCAGCAGCTTACTACTAGCGGGGGCAGGGGGGGATACGCAGTATTTT. It specifies CASSLLLAGAGGDTQYF.

This clonotype showed up just a few times. V usage is TRBV7-2 and J usage is TRBJ2-3; 9 bases match TRBD1. The germline CDR1 and CDR2 sequences are SGHTA and FQGNSA. This CDR3 is built from 15 residues. The trim removed 6 bases at V and 3 bases at J, leaving 7 bases unmatched. The CDR3 is CASRHPGQGTDTQYF. CDR3 nucleotides: TGTGCCAGCAGGCACCCGGGACAGGGTACAGATACGCAGTATTTT.

V is TRBV5-4 and J is TRBJ2-1, with 8 bases lining up with TRBD2. CDR1 and CDR2 from the germline V gene are SGHNT and YYREEE (reference sequence). The CDR3 totals 15 residues. The ends lost 2 bases at V and 2 bases at J; junction bases unmatched: 3. As DNA, the CDR3 is TGTGCCAGCAGCTTTACTAGCGGAACCTACAATGAGCAGTTCTTC. It specifies CASSFTSGTYNEQFF.

This clonotype was picked up a small number of times. The genes are TRBV14 and TRBJ2-7, with D possibly TRBD2 on 6 matching bases. Deletions cut 3 bases from V and 1 base from J, with 16 bases between. The CDR3 contains 16 residues. From germline, CDR1 is SGHDN and CDR2 FVKESK. The CDR3 sequence: CASSQAGRIKSYEQYV. CDR3 sequence (DNA): TGTGCCAGCAGCCAGGCGGGGAGGATCAAATCCTACGAGCAGTACGTC.

This clonotype turned up a few times. The rearrangement links TRBV5-5 to TRBJ2-7, with D hard to call. Looked up from germline, CDR1 is SGHKS and CDR2 is YYEKEE (reference sequence). Trimming took off 7 bases at V and 5 bases at J, with 22 bases between the two ends. CDR3 length equals 15 residues. The CDR3, as DNA: TGTGCCAGCTCCAGAGACAATCCAACCTTCGACGAGCAGTACGTC. It encodes CASSRDNPTFDEQYV.